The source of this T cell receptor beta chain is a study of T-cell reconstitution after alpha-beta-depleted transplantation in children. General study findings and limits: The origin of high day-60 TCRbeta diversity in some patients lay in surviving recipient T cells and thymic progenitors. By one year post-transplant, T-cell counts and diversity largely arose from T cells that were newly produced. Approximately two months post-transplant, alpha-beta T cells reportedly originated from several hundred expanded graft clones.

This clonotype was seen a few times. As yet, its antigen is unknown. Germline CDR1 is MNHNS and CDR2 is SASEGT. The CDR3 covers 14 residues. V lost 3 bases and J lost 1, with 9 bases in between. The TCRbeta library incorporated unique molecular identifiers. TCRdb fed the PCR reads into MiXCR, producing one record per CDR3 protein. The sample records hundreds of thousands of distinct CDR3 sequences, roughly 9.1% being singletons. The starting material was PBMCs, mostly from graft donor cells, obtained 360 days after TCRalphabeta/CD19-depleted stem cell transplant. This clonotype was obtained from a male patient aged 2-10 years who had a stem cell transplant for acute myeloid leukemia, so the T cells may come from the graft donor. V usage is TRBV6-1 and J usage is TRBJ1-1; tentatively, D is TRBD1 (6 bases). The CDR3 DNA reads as TGTGCCAGCAGTGACGGCAGGGGGAACACTGAAGCTTTCTTT. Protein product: CASSDGRGNTEAFF.